Each of the 16 T cell receptor beta chains below was sequenced from the same sample in a study of technical replicates of blood from several donors. Using immunoSEQ multiplex PCR, the repertoire was profiled, and TCRdb retains in-frame clones only, with some absent. The sample contains about 97,000 clones, approximately 96% of which appear only once. The sequenced sample was T cells isolated from PBMCs. Every receptor here comes from a human donor in good health.

The V call is TRBV29-1, the J call TRBJ2-1; 9 nucleotides align to TRBD2. The CDR3 is 14 amino acids. Trimming removed 7 bases from V and 7 bases from J; junction bases left unmatched: 11. Germline V gene lookup returns CDR1 SQVTM and CDR2 ANQGSEA. The CDR3 coding sequence is TGCAGCGCGGCGGGGGGGGGCCGGGGGAATGAGCAGTTCTTC. Translating it yields CSAAGGGRGNEQFF.

Here the CDR3 reads CASSTLEGVVGYTF. As DNA, the CDR3 is TGTGCCAGCAGTACCCTTGAGGGGGTAGTCGGCTACACCTTC. This rearrangement joins TRBV6-1 to TRBJ1-2; D is perhaps TRBD1 (6 bases). This CDR3 comprises 14 residues. V was pared by 5 bases and J by 8 bases, with 18 bases between. Germline lookup yields CDR1 MNHNS and CDR2 SASEGT.

The rearrangement links TRBV2 to TRBJ1-6, with a weak D call TRBD1 (6 bases). V shed 6 bases and J shed 9 bases, with 18 bases lying between them. CDR3 length: 15 residues. CDR1 and CDR2 from the germline V gene are SNHLY and FYNNEI. The DNA for the CDR3 is TGTGCCAGCAGACTTGTTGGGACAAGTAGTTCACCCCTCCACTTT. It yields the protein CASRLVGTSSSPLHF.

The chain links TRBV6-5 to TRBJ1-4; no clear D. The germline CDR1 and CDR2 sequences are MNHEY and SVGAGI. The CDR3 extends over 12 amino acids. Trimming pared 6 bases from V and 1 base from J, leaving 3 bases between. The CDR3 loop is CASRQTNEKLFF. In DNA form, the CDR3 reads TGTGCCAGCAGACAAACTAATGAAAAACTGTTTTTT.

The J gene is TRBJ2-3, the V gene TRBV27; D is perhaps TRBD2 (5 bases). Germline loops: CDR1 MNHEY, CDR2 SMNVEV (reference sequence). V shed 2 bases and J shed 1 base, with 22 bases lying between them. CDR3 length: 19 amino acids. The CDR3 sequence is CASSLGVGDLLKRTDTQYF. For the CDR3, the DNA is TGTGCCAGCAGTTTAGGTGTCGGGGATCTGCTAAAACGCACAGATACGCAGTATTTT.

This clone appeared a single time. V usage is TRBV5-1 and J usage is TRBJ2-1; 9 bases are shared with TRBD1. This CDR3 comprises 19 residues. The trim removed 4 bases at V and 4 bases at J, leaving 18 bases unmatched. Germline CDR1 and CDR2: SGHRS and YFSETQ. The CDR3 nucleotides are TGCGCCAGCAGCCTGAGACCGGACAGGGGACTACCCCAATACAATGAGCAGTTCTTC. It yields the protein CASSLRPDRGLPQYNEQFF.

The V call is TRBV19, the J call TRBJ2-1; no clear D. Per the germline V gene, CDR1 is LNHDA and CDR2 is SQIVND (reference sequence). The CDR3 extends over 13 amino acids. The germline V and J ends were trimmed by 5 bases and 7 bases, with 12 bases remaining between them. CDR3 sequence (DNA): TGTGCCAGTAGTGTGAGTGGTAGAAATGAGCAGTTCTTC. Translated, it gives CASSVSGRNEQFF.

This chain uses TRBV28 with TRBJ2-7, with a weak D call TRBD1 (5 bases). The CDR3 has 11 amino acids. Trimming cost V 4 bases and J 10 bases, with 11 bases left between them. From germline, CDR1 is MDHEN and CDR2 SYDVKM. CDR3 DNA: TGTGCCAGCAGTTCAGGGATAGTCCAGTACTTC. Its protein is CASSSGIVQYF.

The V and J genes are TRBV19 and TRBJ1-3, with D possibly TRBD1 on 6 matching bases. The CDR3 runs 15 residues. Germline V gene lookup returns CDR1 LNHDA and CDR2 SQIVND (reference sequence). The V and J ends lost 7 bases and 1 base respectively, with 14 bases between them. CDR3 DNA: TGTGCCAGTACCCCAGACAGGCCTTCTGGAAACACCATATATTTT. Its translation is CASTPDRPSGNTIYF.

This chain joins TRBV2 and TRBJ1-1; D is uncertain. The CDR3 runs to 14 residues. The V end lost 7 bases, the J end lost 1 base, and 13 bases lay between the germline ends. CDR1 is SNHLY, CDR2 FYNNEI, per germline. CDR3 nucleotide sequence: TGTGCCAGCAACATTAGGAGGGAGAACACTGAAGCTTTCTTT. Its translation: CASNIRRENTEAFF.

The chain joins TRBV5-4 to TRBJ2-3; 9 bases agree with TRBD2. V lost 0 bases and J lost 0; bases outside the gene matches: 5. Looked up from germline, CDR1 is SGHNT and CDR2 is YYREEE (reference sequence). This CDR3 comprises 17 residues. CDR3 region: CASSLVSGGPSTDTQYF. For the CDR3, the DNA is TGTGCCAGCAGCTTGGTCAGCGGGGGGCCTAGCACAGATACGCAGTATTTT.

This chain joins TRBV2 and TRBJ1-4; TRBD1 agrees at 7 bases. Germline CDR1 is SNHLY and CDR2 is FYNNEI. The CDR3 totals 14 residues. V gave up 3 bases and J gave up 7 bases; unmatched junction bases: 5. The CDR3 DNA sequence: TGTGCCAGCAGTGAGGAGTCAGGGGGTGAAAAACTGTTTTTT. It specifies CASSEESGGEKLFF.

This chain links TRBV20-1 with TRBJ2-5, with D uncertain. The CDR3 has 11 residues. V was cut by 3 bases and J by 6 bases, with 8 bases left in between. CDR1 DFQATT and CDR2 SNEGSKA come from the germline V gene (reference sequence). CDR3 region: CSASSLQTQYF. DNA for the CDR3: TGCAGTGCTAGTAGCCTACAGACCCAGTACTTC.

This clone showed up just once. V usage is TRBV10-1 and J usage is TRBJ1-1; TRBD1 is a possible D gene (6 bases). Germline assignment: CDR1 WNHNN and CDR2 SYGVQD (reference sequence). The CDR3 spans 18 residues. V gave up 10 bases and J gave up 3 bases, with 30 bases separating them. The CDR3: CATSPGPKGGTSYTEAFF. The CDR3 bases are TGCGCCACTTCCCCAGGTCCAAAGGGGGGGACGAGTTACACTGAAGCTTTCTTT.

The chain employs TRBV28 and TRBJ1-3, with D tentatively TRBD1 (6 bases). V was cut by 4 bases and J by 4 bases, with 14 bases left in between. The CDR3 spans 15 residues. The germline V gene has CDR1 MDHEN and CDR2 SYDVKM. This CDR3 reads CASSWGRYSGNTIYF. The CDR3 DNA sequence: TGTGCCAGCAGTTGGGGGCGTTACTCGGGAAACACCATATATTTT.

This chain connects TRBV19 to TRBJ2-1, with TRBD1 matching over 7 bases. Germline V gene lookup returns CDR1 LNHDA and CDR2 SQIVND (reference sequence). CDR3 length: 15 amino acids. Trimming took 6 bases from V and 2 from J; bases not matched to a gene: 7. For the CDR3, the DNA is TGTGCCAGTAGACAGGGGTATAGCGCCTACAATGAGCAGTTCTTC. It specifies CASRQGYSAYNEQFF.